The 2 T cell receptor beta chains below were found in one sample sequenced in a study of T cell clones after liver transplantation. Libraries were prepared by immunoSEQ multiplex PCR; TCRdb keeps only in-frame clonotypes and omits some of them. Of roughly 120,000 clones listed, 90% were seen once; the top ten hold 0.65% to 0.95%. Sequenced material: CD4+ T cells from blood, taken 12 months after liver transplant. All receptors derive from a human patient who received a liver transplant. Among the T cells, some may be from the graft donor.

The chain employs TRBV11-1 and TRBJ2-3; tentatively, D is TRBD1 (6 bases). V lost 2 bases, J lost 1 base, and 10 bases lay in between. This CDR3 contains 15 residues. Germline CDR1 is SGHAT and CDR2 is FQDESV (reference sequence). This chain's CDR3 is CASSLNRAGTDTQYF. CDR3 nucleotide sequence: TGTGCCAGCAGCTTAAACAGGGCAGGCACAGATACGCAGTATTTT. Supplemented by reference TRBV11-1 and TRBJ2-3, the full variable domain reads EAEVAQSPRYKITEKSQAVAFWCDPISGHATLYWYRQILGQGPELLVQFQDESVVDDSQLPKDRFSAERLKGVDSTLKIQPAELGDSAMYLCASSLNRAGTDTQYFGPGTRLTVL.

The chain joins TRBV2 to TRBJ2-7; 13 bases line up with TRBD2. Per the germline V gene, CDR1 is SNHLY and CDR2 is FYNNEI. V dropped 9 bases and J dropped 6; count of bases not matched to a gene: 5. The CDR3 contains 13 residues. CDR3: CARGLAGVSEQYF. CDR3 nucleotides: TGTGCCAGAGGACTAGCGGGAGTCTCCGAGCAGTACTTC.